Following are 12 T cell receptor beta chains from one sample sequenced in a study of T cell repertoires in cytomegalovirus infection. TCRdb re-analysed the reads in MiXCR, keeping a single row per CDR3 protein. The table lists fewer than 550,000 distinct CDR3 sequences, more than 25% of them singletons. Sample: PBMCs. The origin of the receptors is a human donor in good health (CMV status not recorded). Some clones in this sample may be carry-over from other donors' samples.

This clonotype was detected ten times or more. The chain joins TRBV7-6 to TRBJ2-5, with 11 bases fitting TRBD2. The germline V gene has CDR1 SGHVS and CDR2 FNYEAQ. After removal of 4 bases from V and 4 bases from J, the junction contained 11 bases not matched to a gene. The CDR3 is 17 amino acids. The CDR3 DNA reads TGTGCCAGCAGCTCTTTAGCGGGAGGGCCCTCAGGAGAGACCCAGTACTTC. Amino acids: CASSSLAGGPSGETQYF.

This sequence joins TRBV4-1 and TRBJ1-2, with 7 bases that match TRBD1. This CDR3 is built from 15 residues. Unmatched junction bases numbered 6, after V lost 1 base and J lost 4 bases. CDR1 is MGHRA, CDR2 YSYEKL, per germline. CDR3 residues: CASSQASGQTYGYTF. The CDR3, as DNA: TGCGCCAGCAGCCAAGCTTCGGGACAGACCTATGGCTACACCTTC.

The V gene is TRBV10-3, the J gene TRBJ2-1; maybe TRBD2 (5 bases). V lost 2 bases, J lost 6 bases, and 11 bases lay in between. CDR1 is ENHRY, CDR2 SYGVKD, per germline. This CDR3 region has 14 residues. The CDR3 loop reads CAISEGLAGNEQFF. CDR3 in DNA: TGTGCCATCAGTGAGGGTCTAGCCGGCAATGAGCAGTTCTTC.

This clonotype was counted a single time. The rearrangement links TRBV7-9 to TRBJ1-2; D gene uncertain. This CDR3 spans 13 amino acids. Germline CDR1 reads SEHNR; CDR2 reads FQNEAQ (reference sequence). V was pared by 4 bases and J by 5 bases, with 11 bases between. CDR3 region: CASSSTLGYGYTF. CDR3 DNA: TGTGCCAGCAGCTCGACCTTGGGGTATGGCTACACCTTC.

The rearrangement joins TRBV7-6 to TRBJ1-1; D ambiguous. Germline CDR1 SGHVS, CDR2 FNYEAQ. This CDR3 is 14 amino acids long. V dropped 0 bases and J dropped 0 bases, with 5 bases sitting between them. The DNA for the CDR3 is TGTGCCAGCAGCTTAGCGATAATGAACACTGAAGCTTTCTTT. It yields the protein CASSLAIMNTEAFF.

The chain is built from TRBV5-1 and TRBJ1-1, with D unresolved. CDR3 length: 14 residues. V was trimmed by 7 bases and J by 5 bases, leaving 18 bases between them. Germline V CDR1 and CDR2: SGHRS, YFSETQ. The CDR3 loop reads CASRQPWSETEAFF. The CDR3 bases are TGCGCCAGCCGACAACCTTGGAGTGAAACTGAAGCTTTCTTT.

The chain has TRBV20-1 and TRBJ2-4, with 7 bases that match TRBD1. This CDR3 has 13 residues. V trimming: 5 bases; J trimming: 1 base; junction bases outside the gene matches: 2. In germline, CDR1 is DFQATT, CDR2 SNEGSKA (reference sequence). The CDR3 loop is CSAPTGAKNIQYF. Here the CDR3 DNA reads TGCAGTGCTCCGACAGGGGCCAAAAACATTCAGTACTTC.

The J gene is TRBJ2-1, the V gene TRBV5-3; 11 nucleotides match TRBD2. TRBV5-3 counts as an open reading frame of uncertain function. The CDR3 runs to 19 residues. With 8 bases clipped from V and 0 bases from J, the junction kept 16 bases outside the gene matches. The CDR3 sequence is CASSNSGTSGLSSYNEQFF. CDR3 coding DNA: TGTGCCAGCAGCAACTCCGGGACTAGCGGTCTTAGCTCCTACAATGAGCAGTTCTTC.

This clonotype was found many times. This chain links TRBV6-2 or TRBV6-3 with TRBJ1-1, with D maybe TRBD1 (6 bases). Trimming pared 6 bases from V and 0 bases from J, leaving 8 bases between. CDR3 length: 13 amino acids. Germline loops: CDR1 MNHEY, CDR2 SVGEGT. In DNA, the CDR3 is TGTGCCAGCAGCAGGGGCATGAACACTGAAGCTTTCTTT. Translating it yields CASSRGMNTEAFF.

This clonotype was picked up many times. CDR3 coding DNA: TGTGCCAGCAGCCGGGTGGTGGACTTTCAAGAGACCCAGTACTTC. It is translated as CASSRVVDFQETQYF. V and J are TRBV7-2 and TRBJ2-5, with D maybe TRBD2 (5 bases). There are 15 residues in the CDR3. CDR1 is SGHTA, CDR2 FQGNSA, per germline. The V gene lost 5 bases and the J gene lost 2 bases, with 15 bases spanning the gap.

This clonotype was recorded at least ten times. The chain links TRBV7-9 to TRBJ1-1; D call uncertain. Germline CDR1 SEHNR, CDR2 FQNEAQ (reference sequence). The CDR3 is made up of 14 amino acids. The V end lost 1 base, the J end lost 1 base, and 7 bases lay between the germline ends. The CDR3 nucleotides read TGTGCCAGCAGCTTAGAAGCAGGGAACACTGAAGCTTTCTTT. Translation gives CASSLEAGNTEAFF.

This chain links TRBV29-1 with TRBJ2-1, with TRBD2 matching over 9 bases. Germline CDR1 is SQVTM and CDR2 is ANQGSEA. The CDR3 spans 15 residues. After removal of 6 bases from V and 8 bases from J, the junction contained 14 bases not matched to a gene. The CDR3 loop is CSVILFSGSSYEQFF. The CDR3 nucleotides read TGCAGCGTCATTCTATTTAGCGGGAGTAGTTATGAGCAGTTCTTC.